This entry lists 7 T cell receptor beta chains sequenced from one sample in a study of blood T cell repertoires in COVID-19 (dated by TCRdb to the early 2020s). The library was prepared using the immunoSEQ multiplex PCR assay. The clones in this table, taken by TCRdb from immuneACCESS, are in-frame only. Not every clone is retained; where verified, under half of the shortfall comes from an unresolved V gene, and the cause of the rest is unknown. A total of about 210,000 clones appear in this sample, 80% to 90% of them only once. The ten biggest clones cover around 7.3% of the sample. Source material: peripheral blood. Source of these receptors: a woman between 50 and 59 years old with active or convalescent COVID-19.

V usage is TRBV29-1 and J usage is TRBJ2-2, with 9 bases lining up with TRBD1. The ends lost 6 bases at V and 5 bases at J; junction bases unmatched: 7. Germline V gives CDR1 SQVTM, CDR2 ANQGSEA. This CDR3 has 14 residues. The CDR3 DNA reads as TGCAGCGTGCGGGACAGGGAAACGACCGGGGAGCTGTTTTTT. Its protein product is CSVRDRETTGELFF.

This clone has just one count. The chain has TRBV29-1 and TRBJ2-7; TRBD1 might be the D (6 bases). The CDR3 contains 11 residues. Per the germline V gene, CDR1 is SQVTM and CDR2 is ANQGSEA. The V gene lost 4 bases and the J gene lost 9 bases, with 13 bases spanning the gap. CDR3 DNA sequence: TGCAGCGTTGCCCAGGGGAACAGGCAGTACGTC. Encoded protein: CSVAQGNRQYV.

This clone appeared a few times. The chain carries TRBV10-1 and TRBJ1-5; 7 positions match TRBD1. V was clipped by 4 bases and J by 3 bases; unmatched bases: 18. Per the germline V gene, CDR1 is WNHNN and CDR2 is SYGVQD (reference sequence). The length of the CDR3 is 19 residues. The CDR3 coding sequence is TGCGCCAGCAGTGTCGTAAGGGGGCCTAGTTTGGGGTCCAATCAGCCCCAGCATTTT. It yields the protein CASSVVRGPSLGSNQPQHF.

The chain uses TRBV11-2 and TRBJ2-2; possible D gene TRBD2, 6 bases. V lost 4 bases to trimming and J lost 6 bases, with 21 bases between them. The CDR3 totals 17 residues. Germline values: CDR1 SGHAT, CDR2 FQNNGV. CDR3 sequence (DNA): TGTGCCAGCAGCTCCCGAATCTGGGACTGGGCCCCCGGGGAGCTGTTTTTT. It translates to CASSSRIWDWAPGELFF.

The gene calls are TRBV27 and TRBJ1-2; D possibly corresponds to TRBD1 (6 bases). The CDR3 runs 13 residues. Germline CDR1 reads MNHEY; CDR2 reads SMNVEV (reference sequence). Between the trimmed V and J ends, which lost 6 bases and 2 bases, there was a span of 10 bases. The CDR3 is CASSRGGNYGYTF. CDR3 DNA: TGTGCCAGCAGCAGGGGAGGGAACTATGGCTACACCTTC.

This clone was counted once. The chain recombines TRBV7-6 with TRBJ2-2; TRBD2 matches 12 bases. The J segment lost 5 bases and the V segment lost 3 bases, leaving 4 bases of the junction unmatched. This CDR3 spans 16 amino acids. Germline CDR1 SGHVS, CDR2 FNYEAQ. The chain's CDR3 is CASSFSTSGGTGELFF. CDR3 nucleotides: TGTGCCAGCAGCTTCTCGACTAGCGGGGGAACCGGGGAGCTGTTTTTT.

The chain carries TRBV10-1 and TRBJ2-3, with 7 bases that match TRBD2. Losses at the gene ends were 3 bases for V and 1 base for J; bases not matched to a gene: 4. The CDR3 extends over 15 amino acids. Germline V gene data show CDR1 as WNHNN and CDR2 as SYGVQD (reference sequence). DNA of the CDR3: TGCGCCAGCAGTGACGGGGCGGGGGGCACAGATACGCAGTATTTT. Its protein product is CASSDGAGGTDTQYF.